This T cell receptor (beta chain) emerged from a study of cytomegalovirus exposure and HLA in healthy donors. 13 Jbeta primers and 60 Vbeta primers were used for the PCR. Only in-frame clones appear in the TCRdb table, and some are missing; sequencing was by immunoSEQ multiplex PCR. This sample has approximately 140,000 clones, with under 90% found just once. CDR1 and CDR2 (germline): SGHNT, YYREEE (reference sequence). J lost 3 bases, V lost 4 bases, and 2 bases had no gene match. CDR3 length: 13 amino acids. The gene calls are TRBV5-4 and TRBJ1-1; 8 bases line up with TRBD1. The source is a woman aged 40 to 50 in good health and CMV-seronegative. Sequenced input: PBMCs. CDR3 in amino acids: CASSVDRDTEAFF. The CDR3 nucleotides are TGTGCCAGCAGCGTGGACAGGGACACTGAAGCTTTCTTT.